What follows are 5 T cell receptor beta chains derived from one specimen sequenced in a study of shared clonotypes between healthy human individuals. The protocol was immunoSEQ multiplex PCR, while the TCRdb copy is restricted to in-frame clones and leaves out a portion. The table records roughly 720,000 clones, less than 95% of them present only once. The specimen sequenced was memory CD8+ T cells from PBMCs. This sample's subset: CD45RO+ cells pooled with CCR7-negative TemRA cells. These receptors were collected from a man aged 18-30 years in good health. Some clones in this sample may be carry-over from other donors' samples.

The V and J genes are TRBV4-3 and TRBJ2-1; 12 bases map to TRBD2. The CDR3 runs 18 residues. CDR1 and CDR2 from the germline V gene are LGHNA and YSLEER. V shed 0 bases and J 9 bases; nucleotides not matched to a gene: 12. The CDR3 loop reads CASSQDRALAGGMGEQFF. CDR3 bases: TGCGCCAGCAGCCAAGATAGGGCCCTAGCGGGAGGGATGGGTGAGCAGTTCTTC.

The V call is TRBV4-3, the J call TRBJ2-3; D is ambiguous. CDR1 and CDR2 (germline): LGHNA, YSLEER. The V end was cut by 1 base, the J end by 0 bases, with 5 bases between. The CDR3 is made up of 14 amino acids. CDR3 protein: CASSQGASTDTQYF. The CDR3 DNA reads as TGCGCCAGCAGCCAAGGAGCTAGCACAGATACGCAGTATTTT.

J is TRBJ2-1 and V is TRBV28, with 9 bases fitting TRBD2. Looked up from germline, CDR1 is MDHEN and CDR2 is SYDVKM. This CDR3 is 15 amino acids long. Trimming at V came to 3 bases and at J to 8 bases, leaving 8 bases not matched to a gene. CDR3 nucleotides: TGTGCCAGCAGTTTCCTAGCGGGACGGAACGATGAGCAGTTCTTC. Translating it yields CASSFLAGRNDEQFF. The variable domain in full, with the rest retrieved from reference TRBV28 and TRBJ2-1, is DVKVTQSSRYLVKRTGEKVFLECVQDMDHENMFWYRQDPGLGLRLIYFSYDVKMKEKGDIPEGYSVSREKKERFSLILESASTNQTSMYLCASSFLAGRNDEQFFGPGTRLTVL.

This chain connects TRBV7-9 to TRBJ1-2; no reliable D call. Trimming pared 4 bases from V and 2 bases from J, leaving 17 bases between. The germline V gene encodes CDR1 SEHNR and CDR2 FQNEAQ (reference sequence). The CDR3 length is 16 residues. CDR3 residues: CASSYLVFGQNYGYTF. CDR3 nucleotides: TGTGCCAGCAGCTACTTAGTTTTTGGGCAGAACTATGGCTACACCTTC.

This clone was detected only once. J is TRBJ2-7 and V is TRBV28; D is possibly TRBD2 (6 bases). Looked up from germline, CDR1 is MDHEN and CDR2 is SYDVKM. Deletions cut 2 bases from V and 4 bases from J, with 15 bases between. The CDR3 spans 15 residues. The CDR3 DNA reads as TGTGCCAGCAGTTTACGCGGGGATGTGGGTTACGAGCAGTACTTC. The encoded protein is CASSLRGDVGYEQYF.